A single sample is the source of the 24 T cell receptor beta chains below, sequenced in a study of T cells expressing NK-cell markers. TCRdb reprocessed the 5' RACE reads and reports one entry per CDR3 protein, with no DNA. Its table records 500,000 to 600,000 distinct CDR3 sequences. Sequenced material: blood T cells: a sorted CD56 or NKG2C T cell subset, CD4+ or CD8+ T cells, or bulk PBMC T cells (not recorded which). These TCRs come from a man between 18 and 29 years old in good health.

V gene TRBV6-1 combines with J gene TRBJ1-2; lacking DNA, the TRBD1 call made by TCRdb goes unchecked. This CDR3 is 16 amino acids long. Per the germline V gene, CDR1 is MNHNS and CDR2 is SASEGT. The chain's CDR3 is CASSSPAGASDYGYTF.

V and J are TRBV18 and TRBJ2-1; TCRdb reports TRBD2, a call that lacks DNA to check it against. This CDR3 contains 19 residues. Germline-derived CDR1 and CDR2 are KGHSH and LQKENI. The CDR3 region is CASSPRGLAGVSSYNEQFF.

The chain has TRBV29-1 and TRBJ1-4; there is no DNA to check the TCRdb D call of TRBD1. Looked up from germline, CDR1 is SQVTM and CDR2 is ANQGSEA. The CDR3 sequence is 11 residues long. The CDR3 sequence: CTVRVGEKLFF.

The chain uses TRBV5-6 and TRBJ2-1; TCRdb calls TRBD1, which cannot be checked without DNA. The germline gives CDR1 SGHDT, CDR2 YYEEEE. This CDR3 comprises 12 residues. This chain's CDR3 is CASSFRSGTPFF. Full variable domain (remainder filled in from reference TRBV5-6 and TRBJ2-1): DAGVTQSPTHLIKTRGQQVTLRCSPKSGHDTVSWYQQALGQGPQFIFQYYEEEERQRGNFPDRFSGHQFPNYSSELNVNALLLGDSALYLCASSFRSGTPFFGPGTRLTVL.

This chain connects TRBV5-6 to TRBJ2-1; as DNA is missing, the TRBD1 call by TCRdb cannot be tested. CDR3 length equals 15 residues. CDR1 and CDR2 from the germline V gene are SGHDT and YYEEEE. This CDR3 reads CASSLRDRPINEQFF.

The rearrangement links TRBV28 to TRBJ2-1; without DNA, the TCRdb call of TRBD1 cannot be checked. Looked up from germline, CDR1 is MDHEN and CDR2 is SYDVKM. The CDR3 length is 16 residues. CDR3 in amino acids: CASSPGVVTAYNEQFF.

This sequence joins TRBV20-1 and TRBJ2-7; TCRdb indicates TRBD1, and absent DNA this call remains unverified. From germline, CDR1 is DFQATT and CDR2 SNEGSKA (reference sequence). The CDR3 totals 13 residues. CDR3: CSARSPPGVEQYF.

The chain links TRBV5-6 to TRBJ2-5; TCRdb gives TRBD1 as the D gene, but with no DNA this cannot be confirmed. The germline CDR1 and CDR2 sequences are SGHDT and YYEEEE. The CDR3 extends over 16 amino acids. The CDR3 reads CASSAPDRAFQETQYF.

This chain links TRBV3-1 with TRBJ2-5. CDR3 length: 15 residues. Germline V CDR1 and CDR2: LGHDT, YNNKEL (reference sequence). The CDR3 here is CASSAGRQLLGTQYF.

The chain's CDR3 is CASSVGAGGYSYEQYF. The chain joins TRBV9 to TRBJ2-7; there is no DNA to check the TCRdb D call of TRBD1. CDR3 length equals 16 residues. Germline V gives CDR1 SGDLS, CDR2 YYNGEE.

The chain couples TRBV27 to TRBJ2-7; TCRdb indicates TRBD2, and absent DNA this call remains unverified. Germline loops: CDR1 MNHEY, CDR2 SMNVEV (reference sequence). The CDR3 consists of 14 residues. Here the CDR3 reads CASSPRRNSYEQYF.

The genes are TRBV4-3 and TRBJ2-1. The CDR3 loop spans 16 amino acids. The V gene's germline CDR1 is LGHNA and CDR2 YSLEER. The CDR3 sequence is CASSQMTRISYNEQFF.

The chain joins TRBV15 to TRBJ2-5; there is no DNA to check the TCRdb D call of TRBD2. Germline V gene sequence: CDR1 LNHNV, CDR2 YYDKDF (reference sequence). The CDR3 has 16 amino acids. The CDR3 loop is CATSSDTRVLQETQYF.

The chain employs TRBV6-5 and TRBJ2-6; there is no DNA to check the TCRdb D call of TRBD1. Germline assignment: CDR1 MNHEY and CDR2 SVGAGI. The CDR3 contains 16 residues. CDR3 residues: CASSLMGASGANVLTF.

V and J are TRBV9 and TRBJ2-2; the TCRdb call, TRBD1, lacks DNA for checking. Germline V gene data show CDR1 as SGDLS and CDR2 as YYNGEE. The CDR3 runs 17 residues. CDR3 sequence reads: CASSVTRTGSNTGELFF.

This sequence joins TRBV4-3 and TRBJ2-5; the TRBD1 assignment by TCRdb is unverifiable without DNA. The CDR3 extends over 17 amino acids. Germline loops: CDR1 LGHNA, CDR2 YSLEER. The CDR3 loop reads CASSQARGPGVQETQYF.

The chain uses TRBV29-1 and TRBJ2-2; with no DNA, the TCRdb D assignment of TRBD1 cannot be verified. The V gene's germline CDR1 is SQVTM and CDR2 ANQGSEA. The CDR3 loop spans 13 amino acids. CDR3 residues: CSATGDIPGELFF.

The chain has TRBV6-1 and TRBJ1-1. The CDR3 sequence is 15 residues long. Germline CDR1 MNHNS, CDR2 SASEGT. This CDR3 reads CASSEVPDVNTEAFF.

The chain employs TRBV12-3 or TRBV12-4 and TRBJ2-3; TCRdb selects TRBD1, and the lack of DNA leaves this call unchecked. CDR3 length: 14 amino acids. The CDR3 loop reads CASSFHGGRDTQYF.

J is TRBJ1-2 and V is TRBV12-3 or TRBV12-4; lacking DNA, the TRBD1 call made by TCRdb goes unchecked. The CDR3 contains 13 residues. CDR3 in amino acids: CASSYGTGNGYTF.

The chain joins TRBV12-3 or TRBV12-4 to TRBJ2-1; TCRdb calls TRBD2, which cannot be checked without DNA. The CDR3 sequence is 15 residues long. The CDR3 loop reads CASSWAGTRGYEQFF.

This chain uses TRBV7-7 with TRBJ2-1; TCRdb names TRBD1, which stays unverified in the absence of DNA. The germline V gene has CDR1 SSHAT and CDR2 FNYEAQ (reference sequence). The CDR3 length is 13 residues. The CDR3 reads CASSQDRGTEQFF.

The rearrangement joins TRBV12-3 or TRBV12-4 to TRBJ2-1; TCRdb gives TRBD1 as the D gene, but with no DNA this cannot be confirmed. This CDR3 is 14 amino acids long. CDR3 sequence reads: CASNRDRYNNEQFF.

The rearrangement uses TRBV5-1 and TRBJ2-7; lacking DNA, the TRBD2 call made by TCRdb goes unchecked. This CDR3 spans 16 amino acids. Looked up from germline, CDR1 is SGHRS and CDR2 is YFSETQ. This CDR3 is CASSLGGAAGGEEQYF.